The T cell receptor beta chain under discussion was sequenced for a study of blood T cell repertoires in COVID-19. For the study at large: Acute-phase and convalescent COVID-19 samples originated in the United States, Italy and Spain. Sample material is recorded as cDNA or gDNA derived from T cells, B-cell-depleted T cells, or PBMCs.

Per the study methods: Researchers report that nucleated cell counts were estimated from reference gene primer amplification. The method was immunoSEQ multiplex PCR; TCRdb's version includes in-frame clones alone and lacks a portion of them. V, J and clone size were drawn from that table, and D and trimming were deduced from the DNA. The sample records 45,000 to 50,000 clones, 70% to 90% being singletons. The CDR3 is 14 amino acids. Trimming pared 4 bases from V and 3 bases from J, leaving 13 bases between. The germline V gene has CDR1 ENHRY and CDR2 SYGVKD. Sequencing was done on a sample of peripheral blood. This receptor was taken from a human donor in a cohort sampled during active COVID-19. The gene calls are TRBV10-3 and TRBJ2-7; D unclear. CDR3 DNA: TGTGCCATCAGTGGGTTCACGGAGAGCTACGAGCAGTACTTC. Its translation is CAISGFTESYEQYF.